The 27 T cell receptor beta chains given below trace back to one sample, sequenced in a study of cytomegalovirus exposure and HLA in healthy donors. PCR used 60 Vbeta primers and 13 Jbeta primers. Here immunoSEQ multiplex PCR was the method, and the copy in TCRdb shows in-frame clones only, minus some. The sample contains some 150,000 clones, around 85% of which appear only once. Sequenced: PBMCs. The receptors stem from a woman between 25 and 40 years old in good health and CMV-seronegative.

V is TRBV30 and J is TRBJ2-2; 7 bases are a match to TRBD1. The germline V gene has CDR1 GTSNPN and CDR2 SVGIG (reference sequence). The V segment lost 8 bases and the J segment 1 base; nucleotides outside the gene matches: 7. The CDR3 totals 14 residues. CDR3 sequence: CARLGDRNTGELFF. The DNA of the CDR3 is TGTGCCCGCCTCGGGGACAGGAACACCGGGGAGCTGTTTTTT.

The V and J genes are TRBV10-3 and TRBJ1-1; maybe TRBD1 (6 bases). Germline V gene sequence: CDR1 ENHRY, CDR2 SYGVKD. CDR3 length: 14 residues. V lost 4 bases, J lost 3 bases, and 12 bases lay in between. This chain's CDR3 is CAISADRRDTEAFF. The DNA of the CDR3 is TGTGCCATCAGTGCGGACAGAAGGGACACTGAAGCTTTCTTT.

J is TRBJ2-2 and V is TRBV5-1; D possibly corresponds to TRBD1 (6 bases). Germline V CDR1 and CDR2: SGHRS, YFSETQ. This CDR3 is built from 15 residues. V was shortened by 7 bases and J by 3 bases, with 16 bases between the two germline ends. Here the CDR3 reads CASGMGRGYTGELFF. As DNA, the CDR3 is TGCGCCAGCGGGATGGGCAGGGGTTACACCGGGGAGCTGTTTTTT. Combining the CDR3 with reference TRBV5-1 and TRBJ2-2 gives the whole variable domain KAGVTQTPRYLIKTRGQQVTLSCSPISGHRSVSWYQQTPGQGLQFLFEYFSETQRNKGNFPGRFSGRQFSNSRSEMNVSTLELGDSALYLCASGMGRGYTGELFFGEGSRLTVL.

This chain connects TRBV27 to TRBJ2-5, with 10 bases lining up with TRBD2. With 5 bases clipped from V and 1 base from J, the junction kept 4 bases outside the gene matches. Germline loops: CDR1 MNHEY, CDR2 SMNVEV (reference sequence). The length of the CDR3 is 15 residues. The CDR3 spells CASSTRLAGQETQYF. CDR3 DNA sequence: TGTGCCAGCAGTACCCGACTAGCGGGCCAAGAGACCCAGTACTTC.

The chain is built from TRBV2 and TRBJ2-3, with TRBD1 identical over 8 bases. Germline V CDR1 and CDR2: SNHLY, FYNNEI. CDR3 length: 16 residues. V dropped 6 bases and J dropped 1; count of bases not matched to a gene: 9. Here the CDR3 reads CASSRQGQGGTDTQYF. CDR3 nucleotide sequence: TGTGCCAGCAGCCGACAGGGGCAGGGGGGCACAGATACGCAGTATTTT.

The V gene is TRBV10-3, the J gene TRBJ2-1, with a tentative D call TRBD2 (7 bases). Deletions cut 6 bases from V and 5 bases from J, with 14 bases between. Looked up from germline, CDR1 is ENHRY and CDR2 is SYGVKD. The CDR3 consists of 14 residues. The CDR3 bases are TGTGCCATCAGACCACAGGGAGGGGACAATGAGCAGTTCTTC. It codes for CAIRPQGGDNEQFF.

The chain couples TRBV27 to TRBJ2-7; 8 bases are a match to TRBD1. The length of the CDR3 is 15 residues. Unmatched junction bases numbered 6, after V lost 4 bases and J lost 1 base. Germline V gene data show CDR1 as MNHEY and CDR2 as SMNVEV (reference sequence). CDR3 bases: TGTGCCAGCAGTTCCTGGGACAGGCGTTCCTACGAGCAGTACTTC. This codes for CASSSWDRRSYEQYF.

CDR3 sequence reads: CASSSTSGVYNEQFF. DNA of the CDR3: TGTGCCAGCAGTTCGACTAGCGGGGTGTACAATGAGCAGTTCTTC. The chain is built from TRBV28 and TRBJ2-1; 11 bases map to TRBD2. CDR3 length: 15 residues. V gave up 4 bases and J gave up 4 bases; unmatched junction bases: 3. Per the germline V gene, CDR1 is MDHEN and CDR2 is SYDVKM.

CDR3 in amino acids: CASSTGDTDTQYF. CDR3 nucleotide sequence: TGTGCCAGCAGCACCGGGGACACAGATACGCAGTATTTT. This rearrangement joins TRBV5-6 to TRBJ2-3; D perhaps matches TRBD2 (5 bases). The CDR3 is 13 residues long. Germline CDR1 reads SGHDT; CDR2 reads YYEEEE. The germline V and J ends were trimmed by 4 bases and 2 bases, with 8 bases remaining between them. Full variable domain (rest looked up from reference TRBV5-6 and TRBJ2-3): DAGVTQSPTHLIKTRGQQVTLRCSPKSGHDTVSWYQQALGQGPQFIFQYYEEEERQRGNFPDRFSGHQFPNYSSELNVNALLLGDSALYLCASSTGDTDTQYFGPGTRLTVL.

The chain employs TRBV5-1 and TRBJ1-2; D is possibly TRBD1 (5 bases). The CDR3 is 14 residues long. Germline CDR1 SGHRS, CDR2 YFSETQ. V was pared by 0 bases and J by 3 bases, with 9 bases between. CDR3: CASSLGTGYYGYTF. The CDR3 nucleotides read TGCGCCAGCAGCTTGGGTACAGGATACTATGGCTACACCTTC. Based on the CDR3 plus reference TRBV5-1 and TRBJ1-2, the full variable domain is KAGVTQTPRYLIKTRGQQVTLSCSPISGHRSVSWYQQTPGQGLQFLFEYFSETQRNKGNFPGRFSGRQFSNSRSEMNVSTLELGDSALYLCASSLGTGYYGYTFGSGTRLTVV.

The chain recombines TRBV2 with TRBJ2-1; weak D call: TRBD1 (6 bases). In germline, CDR1 is SNHLY, CDR2 FYNNEI. V lost 6 bases to trimming and J lost 0 bases, with 18 bases between them. This CDR3 comprises 17 residues. The CDR3 region has the DNA TGTGCCAGCAGAACGTACCTACAGGGCAGCTCCTACAATGAGCAGTTCTTC. Its translation: CASRTYLQGSSYNEQFF.

The count of this clone is one. The V gene is TRBV19, the J gene TRBJ1-1; TRBD1 matches at 10 bases. There are 13 residues in the CDR3. The junction had 3 bases not matched to a gene; V was cut back by 5 bases and J by 6 bases. CDR1 is LNHDA and CDR2 is SQIVND in the germline V gene (reference sequence). Written as DNA, the CDR3 is TGTGCCAGTAGTCCGGGGACAGGGGCTGAAGCTTTCTTT. It specifies CASSPGTGAEAFF.

V usage is TRBV7-2 and J usage is TRBJ2-7, with 7 bases identical to TRBD1. This CDR3 is built from 15 residues. V lost 6 bases and J lost 0; bases outside the gene matches: 8. Germline CDR1 is SGHTA and CDR2 is FQGNSA. The CDR3, as DNA: TGTGCCAGCAGGGCTGACAGGGCCATCTCCTACGAGCAGTACTTC. Translating gives CASRADRAISYEQYF.

J is TRBJ2-2 and V is TRBV29-1, with TRBD2 matching 8 bases. The CDR3 spans 17 residues. Germline V CDR1 and CDR2: SQVTM, ANQGSEA. J lost 4 bases, V lost 4 bases, and 14 bases had no gene match. DNA for the CDR3: TGCAGCGTTGGACTCGCAAGGGTTGCGGGAGGCACCGGGGAGCTGTTTTTT. This translates into CSVGLARVAGGTGELFF.

The CDR3 reads CASSQNSAGNTIYF. CDR3 DNA sequence: TGTGCCAGCAGCCAAAATTCGGCTGGAAACACCATATATTTT. The J gene is TRBJ1-3, the V gene TRBV7-2; D remains ambiguous. This CDR3 has 14 residues. Trimming removed 5 bases at V and 2 bases at J, with 10 bases between. Germline V CDR1 and CDR2: SGHTA, FQGNSA.

V gene TRBV7-2 combines with J gene TRBJ2-6, with D tentatively TRBD1 (6 bases). The CDR3 length is 15 residues. The germline gives CDR1 SGHTA, CDR2 FQGNSA. With 5 bases removed from V and 2 bases from J, the gap between germline ends came to 10 bases. CDR3 coding DNA: TGTGCCAGCAGCGAATACAGGGCTGGGGCCAACGTCCTGACTTTC. Translated, it gives CASSEYRAGANVLTF.

This chain joins TRBV15 and TRBJ2-7; 8 bases fit TRBD2. The germline CDR1 and CDR2 sequences are LNHNV and YYDKDF (reference sequence). CDR3 size: 16 residues. Losses at the gene ends were 0 bases for V and 1 base for J; bases not matched to a gene: 5. Here the CDR3 DNA reads TGTGCCACCAGCAGAGATCTGGGACTAGGATCCTACGAGCAGTACTTC. This sequence encodes CATSRDLGLGSYEQYF.

The count of this clone is one. The V gene is TRBV5-1, the J gene TRBJ2-5, with D perhaps TRBD2 (5 bases). V was cut by 0 bases and J by 2 bases, with 11 bases left in between. The CDR3 has 15 amino acids. Germline V CDR1 and CDR2: SGHRS, YFSETQ. The CDR3 spells CASSLGRVFQETQYF. CDR3 sequence (DNA): TGCGCCAGCAGCTTGGGGCGGGTCTTTCAAGAGACCCAGTACTTC. The full variable domain, completed using reference TRBV5-1 and TRBJ2-5, is KAGVTQTPRYLIKTRGQQVTLSCSPISGHRSVSWYQQTPGQGLQFLFEYFSETQRNKGNFPGRFSGRQFSNSRSEMNVSTLELGDSALYLCASSLGRVFQETQYFGPGTRLLVL.

This sequence joins TRBV5-5 and TRBJ2-1; 8 bases fit TRBD1. V shed 3 bases and J 8 bases; nucleotides not matched to a gene: 10. From germline, CDR1 is SGHKS and CDR2 YYEKEE (reference sequence). This CDR3 comprises 15 residues. CDR3 DNA: TGTGCCAGCAGCTCTCAGGGGGCGCGTCGGTATGAGCAGTTCTTC. Translating gives CASSSQGARRYEQFF.

The gene calls are TRBV11-2 and TRBJ1-2; D gene unclear. V shed 6 bases and J shed 7 bases, with 12 bases lying between them. The CDR3 totals 12 residues. Germline CDR1 reads SGHAT; CDR2 reads FQNNGV. CDR3 loop: CASRAEGSGYTF. CDR3 DNA sequence: TGTGCCAGCAGAGCGGAAGGTTCTGGCTACACCTTC.

The chain carries TRBV4-1 and TRBJ2-2; 11 positions agree with TRBD2. Germline V CDR1 and CDR2: MGHRA, YSYEKL. CDR3 length: 19 amino acids. Trimming removed 1 base from V and 4 bases from J; junction bases left unmatched: 11. The CDR3 spells CASSQAQGLAGGLTGELFF. Written as DNA, the CDR3 is TGCGCCAGCAGCCAAGCCCAGGGGCTAGCGGGGGGACTCACCGGGGAGCTGTTTTTT.

The chain recombines TRBV30 with TRBJ1-4, with D hard to call. Trimming took 0 bases from V and 8 from J, leaving 19 bases between them. The CDR3 totals 16 residues. Germline values: CDR1 GTSNPN, CDR2 SVGIG (reference sequence). The CDR3 coding sequence is TGTGCCTGGAGTGTACTCCGGGGAGGGTCGAGAGAAAAACTGTTTTTT. This encodes CAWSVLRGGSREKLFF.

The chain uses TRBV10-3 and TRBJ1-4; 8 positions agree with TRBD1. Losses at the gene ends were 4 bases for V and 7 bases for J; bases not matched to a gene: 8. The CDR3 runs to 15 residues. Germline values: CDR1 ENHRY, CDR2 SYGVKD. This chain's CDR3 is CAISAGQGGSEKLFF. In DNA form, the CDR3 reads TGTGCCATCAGTGCTGGACAGGGCGGCTCTGAAAAACTGTTTTTT.

The V and J genes are TRBV5-1 and TRBJ1-1; TRBD1 aligns across 9 bases. The length of the CDR3 is 14 residues. The V gene end was trimmed by 0 bases and the J gene end by 10 bases; junction bases not matched to a gene: 7. The germline V gene encodes CDR1 SGHRS and CDR2 YFSETQ. As DNA, the CDR3 is TGCGCCAGCAGCTTGGCCGGACAGGGGTGGGCAGCTTTCTTT. As protein: CASSLAGQGWAAFF.

The rearrangement links TRBV5-6 to TRBJ2-6, with a possible D match to TRBD2 (6 bases). The germline CDR1 and CDR2 sequences are SGHDT and YYEEEE. The CDR3 loop spans 17 amino acids. Trimming shortened V by 1 base and J by 0 bases, and 11 bases separated the two germline ends. CDR3 sequence (DNA): TGTGCCAGCAGCTTGCTAGCGCCAAGCTCTGGGGCCAACGTCCTGACTTTC. It translates to CASSLLAPSSGANVLTF.

This chain uses TRBV7-9 with TRBJ1-2; D uncertain. CDR1 SEHNR and CDR2 FQNEAQ come from the germline V gene (reference sequence). The V end lost 10 bases, the J end lost 8 bases, and 14 bases lay between the germline ends. The CDR3 has 11 amino acids. The CDR3 coding sequence is TGTGCCATAAGAGGCGGCCGAGGCTACACCTTC. Its translation is CAIRGGRGYTF.

The rearrangement links TRBV5-1 to TRBJ2-2; D is undetermined. Between the trimmed V and J ends, which lost 0 bases and 1 base, there was a span of 13 bases. This CDR3 is 17 amino acids long. Germline CDR1 is SGHRS and CDR2 is YFSETQ. The CDR3 loop is CASSLVGPPENTGELFF. CDR3 nucleotides: TGCGCCAGCAGCTTGGTTGGGCCGCCCGAGAACACCGGGGAGCTGTTTTTT. The complete variable domain, with remaining parts taken from reference TRBV5-1 and TRBJ2-2, reads KAGVTQTPRYLIKTRGQQVTLSCSPISGHRSVSWYQQTPGQGLQFLFEYFSETQRNKGNFPGRFSGRQFSNSRSEMNVSTLELGDSALYLCASSLVGPPENTGELFFGEGSRLTVL.